The clone carrying this TCR beta chain was observed at least ten times. This sample was taken from a study of patients with pleural tuberculosis. The CDR3 is 13 residues long. The V end was cut by 8 bases, the J end by 10 bases, with 17 bases between. The germline V gene encodes CDR1 KGHDR and CDR2 SFDVKD. TCRdb itself ran the reads through MiXCR, one entry per CDR3 protein. The repertoire holds roughly 27,000 distinct CDR3 sequences, 15% to 20% seen once, with 3% to 4% in the top ten. The sequencing input was peripheral blood. V and J are TRBV24-1 and TRBJ1-5; D call uncertain. This TCR derives from a human donor with pleural tuberculosis. The CDR3 DNA reads as TGTGCCACCACCAACAAGACGATGTTCCCCCAGCATTTT. Translating gives CATTNKTMFPQHF.